The next 23 T cell receptor beta chains were all read from a single sample in a study of blood T cell repertoires in COVID-19. Here immunoSEQ multiplex PCR was the method, and the copy in TCRdb shows in-frame clones only, minus some. The profile shows about 190,000 clones, 70% to 85% of them singletons. The sequencing sample was made of PBMCs or T cells enriched from blood (not recorded which). All receptors derive from a woman in her twenties or thirties who had recovered from COVID-19.

This clone appeared a single time. This chain links TRBV24-1 with TRBJ2-3; 11 bases are a match to TRBD2. Per germline, CDR1 KGHDR and CDR2 SFDVKD. This CDR3 has 18 amino acids. After removal of 1 base from V and 2 bases from J, the junction contained 7 bases not matched to a gene. CDR3 in amino acids: CATSDFSSGGTLTDTQYF. CDR3 DNA: TGTGCCACCAGTGATTTCTCTAGCGGGGGGACCCTCACAGATACGCAGTATTTT.

The rearrangement links TRBV9 to TRBJ2-2, with a tentative D call TRBD2 (6 bases). The CDR3 runs to 14 residues. V lost 7 bases, J lost 7 bases, and 17 bases lay in between. The V gene's germline CDR1 is SGDLS and CDR2 YYNGEE. The CDR3 spells CASGPRGRSGELFF. The DNA of the CDR3 is TGTGCCAGCGGACCCCGGGGGAGGAGCGGGGAGCTGTTTTTT.

The V gene is TRBV5-1, the J gene TRBJ1-2; the D is unclear. The CDR3 sequence is 13 residues long. V lost 2 bases and J lost 2, with 7 bases in between. Germline-derived CDR1 and CDR2 are SGHRS and YFSETQ. In DNA, the CDR3 is TGCGCCAGCAGCTTCTCCTCCAACTATGGCTACACCTTC. Amino acid sequence: CASSFSSNYGYTF.

The chain carries TRBV5-1 and TRBJ2-1, with 9 bases aligning to TRBD1. The V segment lost 1 base and the J segment 3 bases; nucleotides outside the gene matches: 8. Germline CDR1 SGHRS, CDR2 YFSETQ. This CDR3 contains 17 residues. DNA of the CDR3: TGCGCCAGCAGCTTGTGGGTCCGACAGGGGGTCTACAATGAGCAGTTCTTC. Translating it yields CASSLWVRQGVYNEQFF.

The count of this clone is one. This sequence joins TRBV24-1 and TRBJ1-5, with TRBD1 matching 8 bases. CDR1 and CDR2 (germline): KGHDR, SFDVKD. There are 15 residues in the CDR3. Trimming at V came to 3 bases and at J to 6 bases, leaving 6 bases not matched to a gene. In DNA, the CDR3 is TGTGCCACCAGTGATCGTGACAGGGGAGGTCAGCCCCAGCATTTT. It codes for CATSDRDRGGQPQHF.

This clone has just one count. The gene calls are TRBV6-5 and TRBJ1-5, with TRBD1 identical over 8 bases. J was trimmed by 3 bases and V by 8 bases; bases with no gene match: 6. From germline, CDR1 is MNHEY and CDR2 SVGAGI. The length of the CDR3 is 14 residues. The DNA of the CDR3 is TGTGCCAGCCGCGGGACAGGCGACAATCAGCCCCAGCATTTT. This gives the protein CASRGTGDNQPQHF.

V is TRBV24-1 and J is TRBJ1-2, with 9 positions matching TRBD1. The CDR3 covers 15 residues. Germline V gene lookup returns CDR1 KGHDR and CDR2 SFDVKD. With 5 bases clipped from V and 2 bases from J, the junction kept 5 bases outside the gene matches. CDR3 amino acids: CATSGPGTGNYGYTF. CDR3 sequence (DNA): TGTGCCACCAGTGGGCCCGGGACAGGGAACTATGGCTACACCTTC.

The chain employs TRBV15 and TRBJ2-7, with TRBD2 identical over 15 bases. CDR1 and CDR2 from the germline V gene are LNHNV and YYDKDF (reference sequence). The CDR3 loop spans 20 amino acids. V shed 5 bases, J shed 0 bases, and the junction held 14 bases outside the gene matches. The chain's CDR3 is CATSQWGLAGGPRSSYEQYF. The CDR3 DNA reads TGTGCCACCAGCCAATGGGGACTAGCGGGAGGTCCTAGGAGCTCCTACGAGCAGTACTTC. Full variable domain (missing parts from reference TRBV15 and TRBJ2-7): DAMVIQNPRYQVTQFGKPVTLSCSQTLNHNVMYWYQQKSSQAPKLLFHYYDKDFNNEADTPDNFQSRRPNTSFCFLDIRSPGLGDTAMYLCATSQWGLAGGPRSSYEQYFGPGTRLTVT.

This sequence joins TRBV7-9 and TRBJ1-3; tentative D call: TRBD1 (6 bases). CDR3 size: 15 residues. Germline CDR1 reads SEHNR; CDR2 reads FQNEAQ (reference sequence). The ends were cut back, 3 bases at V and 0 bases at J, with 9 bases in the middle. CDR3 in DNA: TGTGCCAGCAGCTTGGGCAGGGGCTCTGGAAACACCATATATTTT. Its protein is CASSLGRGSGNTIYF.

V gene TRBV19 combines with J gene TRBJ1-3; D may be TRBD1 (5 bases). CDR1 is LNHDA, CDR2 SQIVND, per germline (reference sequence). The CDR3 loop spans 17 amino acids. Trimming cost V 3 bases and J 4 bases, with 19 bases left between them. The CDR3 DNA reads TGTGCCAGTAGTATCCTCTGGGGCAGGGCCACAGGAAACACCATATATTTT. Its protein product is CASSILWGRATGNTIYF.

The rearrangement joins TRBV21-1 to TRBJ2-5; TRBD2 is the table's D call and was not checked against the DNA. TRBV21-1 counts as a pseudogene. The CDR3 totals 18 residues. CDR3 nucleotides: TGTGCCAGCAGCAAAGTCGATCCTAGCGGGGGTGGCCAAGAGACCCAGTACTTC. Its protein product is CASSKVDPSGGGQETQYF.

The chain uses TRBV6-5 and TRBJ1-4; 10 bases map to TRBD1. The length of the CDR3 is 14 residues. V gave up 10 bases and J gave up 8 bases; unmatched junction bases: 10. CDR1 and CDR2 (germline): MNHEY, SVGAGI. The CDR3 nucleotides are TGTGCCACTACTCCGGGACAGGGGTACGAAAAACTGTTTTTT. This encodes CATTPGQGYEKLFF.

The CDR3 sequence is CASSYGTGTGYTF. CDR3 nucleotide sequence: TGTGCCAGCAGTTACGGGACAGGGACTGGCTACACCTTC. The V and J genes are TRBV6-5 and TRBJ1-2; the match to TRBD1 covers 9 bases. Germline V gene lookup returns CDR1 MNHEY and CDR2 SVGAGI. The J segment lost 7 bases and the V segment lost 2 bases, leaving 2 bases of the junction unmatched. There are 13 residues in the CDR3.

The CDR3 loop reads CASSPFGGEPTNEKLFF. The CDR3 nucleotides read TGTGCCAGCAGCCCCTTCGGGGGGGAACCAACTAATGAAAAACTGTTTTTT. The V and J genes are TRBV4-2 and TRBJ1-4, with D possibly matching TRBD1 (5 bases). This CDR3 is 17 amino acids long. Germline CDR1 LGHNA, CDR2 YNFKEQ. Between the trimmed V and J ends, which lost 4 bases and 0 bases, there was a span of 15 bases.

J is TRBJ2-6 and V is TRBV6-4; tentative D call: TRBD2 (6 bases). Germline V CDR1 and CDR2: MRHNA, SNTAGT. The V gene lost 2 bases and the J gene lost 1 base, with 6 bases spanning the gap. The CDR3 covers 15 residues. CDR3: CASSDGRSGANVLTF. The CDR3 nucleotides read TGTGCCAGCAGTGACGGGAGGTCTGGGGCCAACGTCCTGACTTTC.

The chain is built from TRBV11-1 and TRBJ2-7; D uncertain. Germline assignment: CDR1 SGHAT and CDR2 FQDESV (reference sequence). V lost 4 bases to trimming and J lost 3 bases, with 7 bases between them. The CDR3 covers 12 residues. The CDR3 region has the DNA TGTGCCAGCAGCTCCCCCGTCTACGAGCAGTACTTC. Its protein is CASSSPVYEQYF.

This clone was detected a few times. J is TRBJ2-7 and V is TRBV28; D perhaps matches TRBD1 (6 bases). Germline CDR1 is MDHEN and CDR2 is SYDVKM. The V gene lost 6 bases and the J gene lost 5 bases, with 20 bases spanning the gap. CDR3 length: 15 amino acids. CDR3 loop: CASSLGLRGGDEQYF. The DNA of the CDR3 is TGTGCCAGCAGCCTCGGACTCAGGGGTGGGGACGAGCAGTACTTC.

This sequence joins TRBV2 and TRBJ2-1; weak D call: TRBD2 (5 bases). In germline, CDR1 is SNHLY, CDR2 FYNNEI. The CDR3 spans 14 residues. The V end was cut by 10 bases, the J end by 1 base, with 14 bases between. The CDR3 DNA reads TGTGCCAACTTAGCGCAACCGTCCTACAATGAGCAGTTCTTC. Translation: CANLAQPSYNEQFF.

The chain has TRBV5-5 and TRBJ2-1; D possibly corresponds to TRBD1 (6 bases). Trimming took off 1 base at V and 9 bases at J, with 17 bases between the two ends. Germline V gene lookup returns CDR1 SGHKS and CDR2 YYEKEE (reference sequence). The CDR3 has 15 amino acids. CDR3 protein: CASSLLTNRASEQFF. Written as DNA, the CDR3 is TGTGCCAGCAGCTTGCTCACTAACAGGGCTAGTGAGCAGTTCTTC.

This clone was detected only a few times. The chain carries TRBV6-5 and TRBJ1-3; D gene unclear. V was shortened by 6 bases and J by 2 bases, with 11 bases between the two germline ends. The germline gives CDR1 MNHEY, CDR2 SVGAGI. The CDR3 length is 14 residues. The CDR3 DNA sequence: TGTGCCAGCAGAAAGAGGAGTCCTGGAAACACCATATATTTT. It is translated as CASRKRSPGNTIYF.

This chain uses TRBV29-1 with TRBJ1-5; D is uncertain. The germline CDR1 and CDR2 sequences are SQVTM and ANQGSEA. This CDR3 has 12 amino acids. Trimming pared 4 bases from V and 5 bases from J, leaving 9 bases between. The CDR3 bases are TGCAGCGTTGGAACTGCTGATCAGCCCCAGCATTTT. Translated: CSVGTADQPQHF.

The V gene is TRBV2, the J gene TRBJ2-1; D unclear. V was trimmed by 0 bases and J by 4 bases, leaving 7 bases between them. Germline lookup yields CDR1 SNHLY and CDR2 FYNNEI. The CDR3 sequence is 14 residues long. CDR3 protein: CASSEARVYNEQFF. The CDR3 bases are TGTGCCAGCAGTGAAGCACGAGTTTACAATGAGCAGTTCTTC.

The genes are TRBV29-1 and TRBJ2-5; 9 positions match TRBD2. J was trimmed by 5 bases and V by 4 bases; bases with no gene match: 2. The CDR3 consists of 12 residues. The V gene's germline CDR1 is SQVTM and CDR2 ANQGSEA. The CDR3 sequence is CSVVAGGETQYF. CDR3 nucleotide sequence: TGCAGCGTTGTGGCGGGAGGGGAGACCCAGTACTTC.